Sequencing of this T cell receptor (beta chain) was carried out in a study of blood T cells in healthy people across ages. Trimming removed 1 base at V and 0 bases at J, with 13 bases between. The CDR3 extends over 16 amino acids. In germline, CDR1 is LGHNA, CDR2 YNFKEQ. A second PCR of roughly 7 to 11 cycles used a sample-barcoded 5' primer and a J-beta primer mix. TCRdb fed the 5' RACE reads into MiXCR, producing one record per CDR3 protein. The sample yields around 800,000 distinct CDR3 sequences, about 47% seen once. Samples had at least 6.5 million PBMCs isolated from them. There are a few counts of this clonotype.

Sequencing input: blood. The origin of this receptor is an elderly man in good health. J is TRBJ2-7 and V is TRBV4-2; D might be TRBD2 (5 bases). The CDR3 DNA sequence: TGTGCCAGCAGCCAAGGGAATCAAGCGGTCTCCTACGAGCAGTACTTC. Amino acids: CASSQGNQAVSYEQYF.